This T cell receptor beta chain was found in a study of T cells after yellow fever vaccination. About the study: SMART-Seq v4 Ultra Low Input served to prepare low-cell-number fractions.

This clonotype was detected a few times. Generation of TCR cDNA used 5'RACE template switching (which added a universal primer site and UMIs). Using its own MiXCR run on the 5' RACE reads, TCRdb lists one record per CDR3 protein. The profile shows 150,000 to 200,000 distinct CDR3 sequences, 9.5% to 12% of them singletons. The V and J ends lost 2 bases and 10 bases respectively, with 15 bases between them. The V gene's germline CDR1 is SEHNR and CDR2 FQNEAQ (reference sequence). This CDR3 is 14 amino acids long. The source material was CD8+ T cells sorted from PBMCs, sampled 15 days after the yellow fever booster vaccination. The gene calls are TRBV7-9 and TRBJ2-4; possible D gene TRBD2, 6 bases. The receptor comes from a man between 18 and 35 years old who received the YFV17D yellow fever vaccine. The CDR3 bases are TGTGCCAGCAGCTTAAGGGAGCGGGTAGGGATTCAGTACTTC. Protein sequence: CASSLRERVGIQYF.